This T cell receptor beta chain was sequenced for a study of CD8 T cells in ankylosing spondylitis. Study-level findings and limits: A motif of 8 or 9 highly homologous TCR beta variants was seen as apparently characteristic of ankylosing spondylitis blood. Those disease-linked clones were CD8+; they were also relatively rare in peripheral blood. Both synovial fluid and blood in reactive arthritis had previously been reported to carry some motif variants. In ankylosing spondylitis patients, matched synovial fluid reportedly showed significant enrichment of disease-linked clones.

A quantitative 5'-RACE method, one with molecular barcodes, was used to make TCR beta libraries. One entry per CDR3 protein, called by TCRdb with MiXCR from the 5' RACE reads. The sample lists roughly 470,000 distinct CDR3 sequences, roughly 27% seen once, with about 0.89% in the top ten. This CDR3 region has 14 residues. The trim removed 3 bases at V and 5 bases at J, leaving 7 bases unmatched. Germline V gene data show CDR1 as SGHRS and CDR2 as YFSETQ. This clonotype appeared a few times. Its antigen is unknown. The clonotype was recovered from a male donor with ankylosing spondylitis. This chain joins TRBV5-1 and TRBJ2-7; the match to TRBD1 covers 8 bases. The sequenced sample was blood, either unsorted or a sorted T cell fraction (not recorded which). The CDR3 DNA sequence: TGCGCCAGCAGCTCCCTGACAGGGGACCACGAGCAGTACTTC. Translated, it gives CASSSLTGDHEQYF.